Shown below are 8 T cell receptor beta chains from a single sample sequenced in a study of cytomegalovirus exposure and HLA in healthy donors. This PCR relied on a set of 60 Vbeta primers and 13 Jbeta primers. Sequencing used immunoSEQ multiplex PCR; TCRdb keeps in-frame clones, though not all of them. This table holds about 300,000 clones, 80% to 90% found once. Material for sequencing was PBMCs. These receptor sequences come from a man aged 35-49 years in good health and CMV-seropositive.

The rearrangement joins TRBV6-5 to TRBJ2-2, with TRBD1 matching over 11 bases. The ends lost 6 bases at V and 7 bases at J; junction bases unmatched: 4. There are 14 residues in the CDR3. CDR1 and CDR2 from the germline V gene are MNHEY and SVGAGI. The CDR3 is CASSRDRGDGELFF. CDR3 nucleotide sequence: TGTGCCAGCAGCCGGGACAGGGGGGACGGGGAGCTGTTTTTT.

This chain connects TRBV19 to TRBJ2-1; D uncertain. The V end lost 3 bases, the J end lost 7 bases, and 10 bases lay between the germline ends. The germline CDR1 and CDR2 sequences are LNHDA and SQIVND (reference sequence). The CDR3 is 13 residues long. The DNA for the CDR3 is TGTGCCAGTAGTATCCTTGACTCTAATGAGCAGTTCTTC. Residues: CASSILDSNEQFF. The full variable domain, completed using reference TRBV19 and TRBJ2-1, is DGGITQSPKYLFRKEGQNVTLSCEQNLNHDAMYWYRQDPGQGLRLIYYSQIVNDFQKGDIAEGYSVSREKKESFPLTVTSAQKNPTAFYLCASSILDSNEQFFGPGTRLTVL.

The V call is TRBV5-1, the J call TRBJ2-1, with TRBD2 as a possible D gene (5 bases). CDR1 SGHRS and CDR2 YFSETQ come from the germline V gene. Trimming removed 4 bases from V and 6 bases from J, with 20 bases in between. This CDR3 comprises 16 residues. CDR3 amino acids: CASSAFVGSGRNEQFF. The DNA of the CDR3 is TGCGCCAGCAGCGCGTTTGTAGGGAGTGGGCGCAATGAGCAGTTCTTC.

A few counts support this clone. Germline and junction disagree at one end, which may indicate a read error. V is TRBV4-3 and J is TRBJ2-7, with D possibly being TRBD2 (6 bases). The CDR3 has 14 residues. The V gene's germline CDR1 is LGHNA and CDR2 YSLEER. The CDR3 nucleotides read TGCGCCAGCAGCCAAGGCCGGGACTCCCACGAGCAGTACTTC. Protein: CASSQGRDSHEQYF.

This clone was seen only a few times. The chain couples TRBV2 to TRBJ2-1; TRBD2 matches at 11 bases. The CDR3 runs 15 residues. V lost 10 bases to trimming and J lost 7 bases; unmatched junction nucleotides: 12. The germline CDR1 and CDR2 sequences are SNHLY and FYNNEI. The CDR3, as DNA: TGTGCCACCACAGGGACTAGCGGAGCTAGGAATGAGCAGTTCTTC. It translates to CATTGTSGARNEQFF.

V usage is TRBV7-2 and J usage is TRBJ2-2; D possibly corresponds to TRBD2 (5 bases). V gave up 1 base and J gave up 6 bases, with 15 bases separating them. In germline, CDR1 is SGHTA, CDR2 FQGNSA. There are 16 residues in the CDR3. The DNA of the CDR3 is TGTGCCAGCAGCTTAGTCCCTCGAGGGCCCTCCGGGGAGCTGTTTTTT. Translated, it gives CASSLVPRGPSGELFF.

Turning to this clone: Other DNA sequences of this sample code for an identical CDR3. The J gene is TRBJ2-5, the V gene TRBV19; the match to TRBD2 covers 11 bases. Germline CDR1 reads LNHDA; CDR2 reads SQIVND (reference sequence). The J segment lost 4 bases and the V segment lost 1 base, leaving 2 bases of the junction unmatched. The CDR3 consists of 15 residues. CDR3 loop: CASSIGLAGGETQYF. DNA of the CDR3: TGTGCCAGTAGTATAGGCCTAGCGGGAGGAGAGACCCAGTACTTC.

This chain uses TRBV27 with TRBJ2-5, with TRBD1 identical over 12 bases. Germline V CDR1 and CDR2: MNHEY, SMNVEV (reference sequence). This CDR3 contains 19 residues. The V segment lost 5 bases and the J segment 4 bases; nucleotides outside the gene matches: 17. This CDR3 reads CASSRRDRGRWGRGETQYF. DNA of the CDR3: TGTGCCAGCAGTCGCCGGGACAGGGGGCGATGGGGGAGAGGAGAGACCCAGTACTTC.